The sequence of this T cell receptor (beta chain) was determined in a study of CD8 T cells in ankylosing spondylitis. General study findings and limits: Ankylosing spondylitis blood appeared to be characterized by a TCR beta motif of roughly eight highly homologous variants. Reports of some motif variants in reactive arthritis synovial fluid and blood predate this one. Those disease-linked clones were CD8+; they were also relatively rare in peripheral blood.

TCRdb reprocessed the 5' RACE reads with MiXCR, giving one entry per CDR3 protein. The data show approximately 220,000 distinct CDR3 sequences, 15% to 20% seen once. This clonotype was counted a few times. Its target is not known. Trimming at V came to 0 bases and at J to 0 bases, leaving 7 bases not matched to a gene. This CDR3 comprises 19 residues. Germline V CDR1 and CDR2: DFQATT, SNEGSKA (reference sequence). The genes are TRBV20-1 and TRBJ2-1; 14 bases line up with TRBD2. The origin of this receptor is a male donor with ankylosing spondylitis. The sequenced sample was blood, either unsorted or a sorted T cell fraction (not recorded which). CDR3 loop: CSARDLTSGGAGSYNEQFF. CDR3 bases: TGCAGTGCTAGAGATCTGACTAGCGGGGGGGCCGGCTCCTACAATGAGCAGTTCTTC.